The rows below give T cell receptor beta chains drawn from one sample of a study of CD8 T cells in ankylosing spondylitis. TCRdb reprocessed the 5' RACE reads with MiXCR, giving one entry per CDR3 protein. The table records 240,000 or so distinct CDR3 sequences, around a tenth of them present only once. Source material: blood, either unsorted or a sorted T cell fraction (not recorded which). These receptors came from a male donor with ankylosing spondylitis or in good health (not recorded which). Both conserved end residues are part of each CDR3. The order of the fields is V gene, clone size, J gene, CDR3 protein. Clone size appears in some rows only: once, few, many, or a class for an expanded clone.

V gene: TRBV10-3; clone size: few; J gene: TRBJ1-4; CDR3 protein: CAISESGGHEKLFF
V gene: TRBV12-3/TRBV12-4; clone size: many; J gene: TRBJ1-1; CDR3 protein: CASTLWSDRKAFF
V gene: TRBV20-1; clone size: NA; J gene: TRBJ1-1; CDR3 protein: CSASPSGRTEAFF
V gene: TRBV6-2/TRBV6-3; clone size: many; J gene: TRBJ1-1; CDR3 protein: CASSSDSVNTEAFF
V gene: TRBV7-3; clone size: many; J gene: TRBJ1-1; CDR3 protein: CASSPTGETEAFF
V gene: TRBV4-2; clone size: few; J gene: TRBJ1-2; CDR3 protein: CASSQATFYGYTF
V gene: TRBV29-1; clone size: NA; J gene: TRBJ1-1; CDR3 protein: CSAAENTEAFF
V gene: TRBV4-1; clone size: few; J gene: TRBJ1-5; CDR3 protein: CASSRDGSNQPQHF
V gene: TRBV20-1; clone size: few; J gene: TRBJ2-3; CDR3 protein: CSAPRWEKGTDTQYF
V gene: TRBV4-1; clone size: NA; J gene: TRBJ2-7; CDR3 protein: CASSQTTGGHEQYF
V gene: TRBV28; clone size: many; J gene: TRBJ1-2; CDR3 protein: CASNRQGASPNGYTF
V gene: TRBV5-5; clone size: many; J gene: TRBJ2-5; CDR3 protein: CASSGGISNRVETQYF
V gene: TRBV20-1; clone size: many; J gene: TRBJ2-1; CDR3 protein: CSAASSYEQFF
V gene: TRBV12-3/TRBV12-4; clone size: many; J gene: TRBJ2-1; CDR3 protein: CASSPVSGYSSYNEQFF
V gene: TRBV20-1; clone size: many; J gene: TRBJ2-3; CDR3 protein: CSANSGRATDTQYF
V gene: TRBV6-1; clone size: many; J gene: TRBJ2-3; CDR3 protein: CASRDPIAGGPTDTQYF
V gene: TRBV14; clone size: few; J gene: TRBJ1-2; CDR3 protein: CASSRMDGDYGYTF
V gene: TRBV20-1; clone size: many; J gene: TRBJ2-1; CDR3 protein: CSARGGASSYNEQFF
V gene: TRBV20-1; clone size: few; J gene: TRBJ2-4; CDR3 protein: CCARSMGQGIAKNIQYF
V gene: TRBV5-1; clone size: many; J gene: TRBJ2-1; CDR3 protein: CASSIGQDSYNEQFF
V gene: TRBV5-1; clone size: many; J gene: TRBJ2-2; CDR3 protein: CASSNDRGYGELFF
V gene: TRBV5-4; clone size: many; J gene: TRBJ2-1; CDR3 protein: CASSLGLGNSAYNEQFF
V gene: TRBV20-1; clone size: many; J gene: TRBJ2-7; CDR3 protein: CSAGATTSASYEQYF
V gene: TRBV5-1; clone size: many; J gene: TRBJ2-1; CDR3 protein: CASSLVGTSANNEQFF
V gene: TRBV11-3; clone size: NA; J gene: TRBJ2-1; CDR3 protein: CASSSITGTSGRDEQFF
V gene: TRBV28; clone size: NA; J gene: TRBJ1-2; CDR3 protein: CASSSLDNPRGGYTF
V gene: TRBV7-9; clone size: NA; J gene: TRBJ2-7; CDR3 protein: CSSSLIDRGYEQYF
V gene: TRBV5-1; clone size: many; J gene: TRBJ2-2; CDR3 protein: CASRRALPGLNTGELFF
V gene: TRBV9; clone size: few; J gene: TRBJ1-4; CDR3 protein: CASSVGGANEKLFF
V gene: TRBV5-1; clone size: few; J gene: TRBJ2-3; CDR3 protein: CASSPRETGSTDTQYF
V gene: TRBV28; clone size: NA; J gene: TRBJ2-1; CDR3 protein: CASITDGGNEQFF
V gene: TRBV7-9; clone size: few; J gene: TRBJ1-2; CDR3 protein: CASSGGFKEGYGYTF
V gene: TRBV20-1; clone size: many; J gene: TRBJ2-3; CDR3 protein: CSARDYRPGPDTQYF
V gene: TRBV11-2; clone size: NA; J gene: TRBJ2-2; CDR3 protein: CASSLLSSGLTGELFF
V gene: TRBV12-3/TRBV12-4; clone size: many; J gene: TRBJ2-7; CDR3 protein: CASRARGGSYEQYF
V gene: TRBV7-6; clone size: many; J gene: TRBJ2-3; CDR3 protein: CASSSTPTTDTQYF
V gene: TRBV5-1; clone size: many; J gene: TRBJ1-1; CDR3 protein: CASSLALYGRNTEAFF
V gene: TRBV7-9; clone size: few; J gene: TRBJ1-1; CDR3 protein: CASSRRGMNTEAFF
V gene: TRBV20-1; clone size: many; J gene: TRBJ2-1; CDR3 protein: CSARGLAGGSNEQFF
V gene: TRBV5-1; clone size: many; J gene: TRBJ2-5; CDR3 protein: CASSYRTALQETQYF
V gene: TRBV29-1; clone size: many; J gene: TRBJ2-1; CDR3 protein: CSGREAGGNEQFF
V gene: TRBV12-3/TRBV12-4; clone size: many; J gene: TRBJ2-3; CDR3 protein: CASTSLASPDTQYF
V gene: TRBV5-1; clone size: few; J gene: TRBJ2-3; CDR3 protein: CASSFLGGTDTQYF
V gene: TRBV20-1; clone size: many; J gene: TRBJ2-5; CDR3 protein: CSAKGHLQETQYF
V gene: TRBV6-5; clone size: few; J gene: TRBJ2-5; CDR3 protein: CASSLGASSLETQYF
V gene: TRBV5-6; clone size: NA; J gene: TRBJ2-3; CDR3 protein: CASSLGPSVFPDTQYF
V gene: TRBV5-6; clone size: many; J gene: TRBJ1-1; CDR3 protein: CASSPGTGEAFF
V gene: TRBV27; clone size: many; J gene: TRBJ2-7; CDR3 protein: CASSLGLSSYEQYF
V gene: TRBV5-6; clone size: many; J gene: TRBJ2-1; CDR3 protein: CASSLLRQFF
V gene: TRBV12-3/TRBV12-4; clone size: many; J gene: TRBJ2-3; CDR3 protein: CASSDSPDTQYF
V gene: TRBV7-8; clone size: NA; J gene: TRBJ2-5; CDR3 protein: CASSLAPADQETQYF
V gene: TRBV9; clone size: NA; J gene: TRBJ1-1; CDR3 protein: CASSAQTGNTEAFF
V gene: TRBV5-1; clone size: many; J gene: TRBJ2-3; CDR3 protein: CASSQGQGAADTQYF
V gene: TRBV5-1; clone size: many; J gene: TRBJ2-1; CDR3 protein: CASKNSRDREYNEQFF